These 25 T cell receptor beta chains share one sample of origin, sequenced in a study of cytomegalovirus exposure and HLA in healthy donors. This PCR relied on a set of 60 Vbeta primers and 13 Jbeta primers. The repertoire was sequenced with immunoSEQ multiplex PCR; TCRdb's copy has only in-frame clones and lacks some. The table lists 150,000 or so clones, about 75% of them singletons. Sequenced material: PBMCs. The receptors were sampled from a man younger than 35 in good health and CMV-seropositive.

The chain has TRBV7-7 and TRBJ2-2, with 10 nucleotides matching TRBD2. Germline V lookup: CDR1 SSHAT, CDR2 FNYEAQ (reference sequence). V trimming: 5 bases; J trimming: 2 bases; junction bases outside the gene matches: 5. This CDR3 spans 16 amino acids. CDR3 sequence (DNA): TGTGCCAGCAGCATCACTAGCGGGATCAACACCGGGGAGCTGTTTTTT. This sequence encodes CASSITSGINTGELFF.

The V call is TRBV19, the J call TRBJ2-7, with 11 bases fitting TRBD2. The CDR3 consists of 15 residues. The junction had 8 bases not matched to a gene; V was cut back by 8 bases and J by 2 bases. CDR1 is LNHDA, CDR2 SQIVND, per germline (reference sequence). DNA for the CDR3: TGTGCCAGTGCGAGCGGGACTAGCGGTCCCTACGAGCAGTACTTC. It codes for CASASGTSGPYEQYF. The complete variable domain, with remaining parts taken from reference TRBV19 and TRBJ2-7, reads DGGITQSPKYLFRKEGQNVTLSCEQNLNHDAMYWYRQDPGQGLRLIYYSQIVNDFQKGDIAEGYSVSREKKESFPLTVTSAQKNPTAFYLCASASGTSGPYEQYFGPGTRLTVT.

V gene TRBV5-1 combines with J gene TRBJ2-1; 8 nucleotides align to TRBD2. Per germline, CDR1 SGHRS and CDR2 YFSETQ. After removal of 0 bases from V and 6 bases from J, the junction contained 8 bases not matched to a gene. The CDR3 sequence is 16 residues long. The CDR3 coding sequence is TGCGCCAGCAGCTTGGCCAGGAATAGCGGGATCAATGAGCAGTTCTTC. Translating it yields CASSLARNSGINEQFF.

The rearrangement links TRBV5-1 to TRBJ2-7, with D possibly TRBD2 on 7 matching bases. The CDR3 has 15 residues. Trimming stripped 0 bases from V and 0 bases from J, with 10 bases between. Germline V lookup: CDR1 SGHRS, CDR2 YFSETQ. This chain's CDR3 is CASSLDAGASYEQYF. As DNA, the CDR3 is TGCGCCAGCAGCTTGGACGCGGGGGCCTCCTACGAGCAGTACTTC.

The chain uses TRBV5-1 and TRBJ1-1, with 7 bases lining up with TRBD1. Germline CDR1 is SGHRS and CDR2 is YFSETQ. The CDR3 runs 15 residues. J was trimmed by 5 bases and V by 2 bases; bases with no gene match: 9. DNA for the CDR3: TGCGCCAGCAGCTTCAAGGGGGCGCGGGAAACTGAAGCTTTCTTT. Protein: CASSFKGARETEAFF.

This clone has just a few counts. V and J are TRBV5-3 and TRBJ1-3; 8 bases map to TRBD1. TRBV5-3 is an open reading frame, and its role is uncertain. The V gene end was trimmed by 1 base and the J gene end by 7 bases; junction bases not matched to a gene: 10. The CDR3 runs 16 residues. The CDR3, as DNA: TGTGCCAGAAGCTTGAGCAGACAGGGGACACCGAACACCATATATTTT. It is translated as CARSLSRQGTPNTIYF.

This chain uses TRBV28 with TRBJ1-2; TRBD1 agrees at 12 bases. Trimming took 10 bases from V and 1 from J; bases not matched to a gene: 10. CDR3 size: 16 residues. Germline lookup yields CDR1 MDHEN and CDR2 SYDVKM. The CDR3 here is CATKPGQGADNYGYTF. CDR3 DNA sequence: TGTGCCACTAAACCGGGACAGGGGGCCGATAACTATGGCTACACCTTC.

The CDR3 loop reads CASRDGTGGGQPQHF. As DNA, the CDR3 is TGTGCCAGCAGAGACGGGACAGGGGGCGGTCAGCCCCAGCATTTT. This chain connects TRBV6-5 to TRBJ1-5; 12 bases are shared with TRBD1. Trimming cost V 6 bases and J 6 bases; bases outside gene matches: 6. CDR1 and CDR2 (germline): MNHEY, SVGAGI. The CDR3 sequence is 15 residues long.

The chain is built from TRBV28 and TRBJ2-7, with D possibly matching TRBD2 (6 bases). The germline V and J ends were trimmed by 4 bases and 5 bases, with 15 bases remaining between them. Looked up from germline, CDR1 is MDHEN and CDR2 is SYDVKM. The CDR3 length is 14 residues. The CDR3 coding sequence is TGTGCCAGCAGTTCTGGAGGGTATGGTGACGAGCAGTACTTC. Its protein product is CASSSGGYGDEQYF.

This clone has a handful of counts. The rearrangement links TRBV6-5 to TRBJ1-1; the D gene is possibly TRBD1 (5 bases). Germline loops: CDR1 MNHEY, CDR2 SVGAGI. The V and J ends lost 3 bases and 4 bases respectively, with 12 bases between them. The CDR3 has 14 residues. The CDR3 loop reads CASSYVQGGTEAFF. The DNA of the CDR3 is TGTGCCAGCAGTTATGTCCAGGGAGGCACTGAAGCTTTCTTT.

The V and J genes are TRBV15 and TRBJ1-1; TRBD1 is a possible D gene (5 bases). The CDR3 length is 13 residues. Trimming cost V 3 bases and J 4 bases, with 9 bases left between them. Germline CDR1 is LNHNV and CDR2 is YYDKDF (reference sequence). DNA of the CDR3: TGTGCCACCAGCAGGGGGGGGAGCACTGAAGCTTTCTTT. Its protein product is CATSRGGSTEAFF.

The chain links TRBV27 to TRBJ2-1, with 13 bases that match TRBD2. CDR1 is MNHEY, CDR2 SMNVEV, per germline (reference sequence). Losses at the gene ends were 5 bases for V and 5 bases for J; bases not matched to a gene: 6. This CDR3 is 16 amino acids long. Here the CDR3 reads CASSARLAGGHNEQFF. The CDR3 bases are TGTGCCAGCAGTGCCAGACTAGCGGGAGGCCACAATGAGCAGTTCTTC.

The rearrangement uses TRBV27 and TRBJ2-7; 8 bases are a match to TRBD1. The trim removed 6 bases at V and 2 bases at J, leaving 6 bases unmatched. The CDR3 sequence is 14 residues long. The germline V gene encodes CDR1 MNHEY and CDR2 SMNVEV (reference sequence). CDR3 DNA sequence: TGTGCCAGCAGCCGCCTGGGACAGGCCTACGAGCAGTACTTC. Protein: CASSRLGQAYEQYF.

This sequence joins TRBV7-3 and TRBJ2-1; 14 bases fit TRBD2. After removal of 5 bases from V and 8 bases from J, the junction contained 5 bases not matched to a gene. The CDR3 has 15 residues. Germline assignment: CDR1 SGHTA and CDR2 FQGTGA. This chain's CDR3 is CASSATSGRVDEQFF. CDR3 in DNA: TGTGCCAGCAGCGCGACTAGCGGGAGGGTGGATGAGCAGTTCTTC.

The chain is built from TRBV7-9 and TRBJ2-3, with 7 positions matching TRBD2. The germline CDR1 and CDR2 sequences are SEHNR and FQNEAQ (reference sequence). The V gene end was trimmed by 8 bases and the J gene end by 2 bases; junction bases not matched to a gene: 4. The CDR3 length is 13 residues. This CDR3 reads CASGRGYTDTQYF. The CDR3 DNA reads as TGTGCCAGCGGGCGGGGGTACACAGATACGCAGTATTTT.

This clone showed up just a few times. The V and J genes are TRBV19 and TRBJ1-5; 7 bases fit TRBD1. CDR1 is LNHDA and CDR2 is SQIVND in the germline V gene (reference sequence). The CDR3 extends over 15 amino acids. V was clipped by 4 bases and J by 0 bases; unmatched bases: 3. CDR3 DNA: TGTGCCAGTAGTACTTGGGACAGTAGCAATCAGCCCCAGCATTTT. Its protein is CASSTWDSSNQPQHF.

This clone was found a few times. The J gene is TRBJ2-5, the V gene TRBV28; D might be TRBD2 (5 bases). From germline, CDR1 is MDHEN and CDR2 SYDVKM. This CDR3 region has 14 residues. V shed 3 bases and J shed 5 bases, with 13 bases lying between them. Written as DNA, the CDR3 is TGTGCCAGCAGTTTGGGCCGGGGAGCTGAGACCCAGTACTTC. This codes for CASSLGRGAETQYF.

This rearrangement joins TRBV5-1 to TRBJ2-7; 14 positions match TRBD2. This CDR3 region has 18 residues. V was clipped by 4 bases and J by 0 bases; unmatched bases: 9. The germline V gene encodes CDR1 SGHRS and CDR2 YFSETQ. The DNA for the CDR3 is TGCGCCAGCAGCAAAGGACTAGCGGGAGGTCTCGTCTCCTACGAGCAGTACTTC. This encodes CASSKGLAGGLVSYEQYF.

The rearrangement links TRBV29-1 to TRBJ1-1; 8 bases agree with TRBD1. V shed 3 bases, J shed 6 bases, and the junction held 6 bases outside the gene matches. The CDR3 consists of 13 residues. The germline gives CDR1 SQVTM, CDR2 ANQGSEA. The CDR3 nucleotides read TGCAGCGTTGACAGGGGGCGCGGAGCTGAAGCTTTCTTT. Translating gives CSVDRGRGAEAFF. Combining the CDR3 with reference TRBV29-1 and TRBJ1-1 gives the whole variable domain SAVISQKPSRDICQRGTSLTIQCQVDSQVTMMFWYRQQPGQSLTLIATANQGSEATYESGFVIDKFPISRPNLTFSTLTVSNMSPEDSSIYLCSVDRGRGAEAFFGQGTRLTVV.

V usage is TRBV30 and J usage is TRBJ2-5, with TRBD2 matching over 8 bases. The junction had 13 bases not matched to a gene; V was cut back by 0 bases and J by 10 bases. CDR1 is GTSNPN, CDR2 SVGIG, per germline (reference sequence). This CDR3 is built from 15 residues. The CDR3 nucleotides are TGTGCCTGGAGTGTACTGAGTAGCGGGGCCCAGGGCCAGTACTTC. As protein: CAWSVLSSGAQGQYF. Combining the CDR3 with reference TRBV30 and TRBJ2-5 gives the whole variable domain SQTIHQWPATLVQPVGSPLSLECTVEGTSNPNLYWYRQAAGRGLQLLFYSVGIGQISSEVPQNLSASRPQDRQFILSSKKLLLSDSGFYLCAWSVLSSGAQGQYFGPGTRLLVL.

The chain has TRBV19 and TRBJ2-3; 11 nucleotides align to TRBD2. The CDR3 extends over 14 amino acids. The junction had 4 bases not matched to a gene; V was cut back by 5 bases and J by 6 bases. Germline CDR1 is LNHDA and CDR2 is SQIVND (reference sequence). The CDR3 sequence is CASSLSGRGDTQYF. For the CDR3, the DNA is TGTGCCAGTAGTCTTAGCGGGAGGGGGGATACGCAGTATTTT. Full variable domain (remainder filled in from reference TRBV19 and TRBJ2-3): DGGITQSPKYLFRKEGQNVTLSCEQNLNHDAMYWYRQDPGQGLRLIYYSQIVNDFQKGDIAEGYSVSREKKESFPLTVTSAQKNPTAFYLCASSLSGRGDTQYFGPGTRLTVL.

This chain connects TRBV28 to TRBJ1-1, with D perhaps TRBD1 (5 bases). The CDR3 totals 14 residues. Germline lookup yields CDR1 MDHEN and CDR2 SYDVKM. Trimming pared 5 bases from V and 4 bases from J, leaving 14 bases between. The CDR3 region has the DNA TGTGCCAGCAGTGATCAGGGCGGCGGCACTGAAGCTTTCTTT. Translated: CASSDQGGGTEAFF.

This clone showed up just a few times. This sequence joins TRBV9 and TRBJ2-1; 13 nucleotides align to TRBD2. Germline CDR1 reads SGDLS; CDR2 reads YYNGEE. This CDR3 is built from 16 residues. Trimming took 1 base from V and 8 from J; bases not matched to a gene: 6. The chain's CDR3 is CASSVTGTSGIYEQFF. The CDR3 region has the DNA TGTGCCAGCAGCGTAACCGGGACTAGCGGGATATATGAGCAGTTCTTC.

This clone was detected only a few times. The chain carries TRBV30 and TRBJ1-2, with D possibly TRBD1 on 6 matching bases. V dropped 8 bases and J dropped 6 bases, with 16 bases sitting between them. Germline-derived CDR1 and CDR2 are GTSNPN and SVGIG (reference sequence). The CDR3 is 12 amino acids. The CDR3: CAQRQERDGYTF. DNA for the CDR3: TGTGCCCAAAGACAGGAGAGGGATGGCTACACCTTC.

CDR3 DNA: TGTGCCTGGAGTGACTCCCTCCACCCGAACACCGGGGAGCTGTTTTTT. Encoded protein: CAWSDSLHPNTGELFF. The chain uses TRBV30 and TRBJ2-2, with D hard to call. V was shortened by 1 base and J by 0 bases, with 12 bases between the two germline ends. The germline V gene has CDR1 GTSNPN and CDR2 SVGIG (reference sequence). The length of the CDR3 is 16 residues.